The T cell receptor beta chain described here comes from a study of metastatic and nonmetastatic thyroid tumors. Each patient went into thyroid surgery without having received any treatment. TCRdb re-analyzed the PCR reads through MiXCR. The sample records 39,000 or so clones, over 40% being singletons. V shed 4 bases and J shed 4 bases, with 10 bases lying between them. Germline V CDR1 and CDR2: MNHEY, SVGAGI. The CDR3 is 14 residues long. The chain is built from TRBV6-5 and TRBJ2-2; D is undetermined. The sample taken for sequencing was tumor tissue. The TCR originated in a male donor with papillary thyroid cancer or a benign thyroid nodule (not recorded which). Some clones in this sample may be carry-over from other donors' samples. The CDR3 DNA reads TGTGCCAGCAGTTCAACATCGAGCACCGGGGAGCTGTTTTTT. Translated: CASSSTSSTGELFF.